Given below is one TCR beta chain in context. No antigen is known for it. The data were obtained in a study of neoadjuvant anti-PD-1 for oral cavity cancer. Across the study: Patients mostly received three to four biweekly nivolumab doses at 3 mg/kg before surgery. Overall study findings and caveats: PBMC Gini-index clonality exceeded responders' in non-responders post-nivolumab. Higher pretreatment blood Treg/Th17 ratios correlated with higher pretreatment blood and lower post-treatment tumor TCRbeta clonality.

The V end was cut by 5 bases, the J end by 8 bases, with 13 bases between. Germline values: CDR1 PRHDT, CDR2 FYEKMQ (reference sequence). The CDR3 has 13 amino acids. This table comes from immunoSEQ multiplex PCR, and its TCRdb copy is limited to in-frame clones, with some not included. The top ten hold about 3.7% of the sample, which has about 72,000 clones, around four fifths seen once. Patients had newly diagnosed, untreated stage II-IVA oral cavity squamous cell carcinoma. The source is a person aged 35-79 years with oral cavity squamous cell carcinoma. The sample here was PBMCs, taken before nivolumab (anti-PD-1) treatment. This chain links TRBV13 with TRBJ2-1; D may match TRBD1 or TRBD2 (7 bases each). The CDR3 bases are TGTGCCAGCAGCATACAGGGGAGGGATGAGCAGTTCTTC. Amino acid sequence: CASSIQGRDEQFF. Complete variable domain (other parts from reference TRBV13 and TRBJ2-1): AAGVIQSPRHLIKEKRETATLKCYPIPRHDTVYWYQQGPGQDPQFLISFYEKMQSDKGSIPDRFSAQQFSDYHSELNMSSLELGDSALYFCASSIQGRDEQFFGPGTRLTVL.